One sample yielded the 23 T cell receptor beta chains listed below, sequenced in a study of OX40 agonist ivuxolimab in advanced cancers. Sequencing used immunoSEQ multiplex PCR; TCRdb keeps in-frame clones, though not all of them. The table lists some 65,000 clones, roughly 87% of them singletons, with 0.38% in the top ten. The sample in question was CD4+ or CD8+ T cells sorted from blood, obtained in a trial of the OX40 agonist ivuxolimab. The receptors were gathered from an adult with an advanced solid tumor such as melanoma, head and neck, liver or kidney cancer.

The J gene is TRBJ2-1, the V gene TRBV19; 15 bases agree with TRBD2. This CDR3 comprises 16 residues. Germline loops: CDR1 LNHDA, CDR2 SQIVND (reference sequence). J was trimmed by 10 bases and V by 4 bases; bases with no gene match: 8. This chain's CDR3 is CASSSVGLAGGQEQFF. For the CDR3, the DNA is TGTGCCAGTAGTAGCGTGGGACTAGCGGGGGGACAGGAGCAGTTCTTC. The full variable domain, in which reference TRBV19 and TRBJ2-1 provide the parts outside the CDR3, is DGGITQSPKYLFRKEGQNVTLSCEQNLNHDAMYWYRQDPGQGLRLIYYSQIVNDFQKGDIAEGYSVSREKKESFPLTVTSAQKNPTAFYLCASSSVGLAGGQEQFFGPGTRLTVL.

This chain joins TRBV5-6 and TRBJ1-1, with a tentative D call TRBD1 (5 bases). V shed 1 base and J shed 3 bases, with 13 bases lying between them. The V gene's germline CDR1 is SGHDT and CDR2 YYEEEE. The CDR3 runs to 15 residues. CDR3: CASSLYGGKDTEAFF. The CDR3 DNA follows: TGTGCCAGCAGCTTGTATGGGGGAAAGGACACTGAAGCTTTCTTT.

V and J are TRBV30 and TRBJ2-2, with 9 bases lining up with TRBD2. CDR3 length: 14 residues. V dropped 7 bases and J dropped 6; count of bases not matched to a gene: 9. Per germline, CDR1 GTSNPN and CDR2 SVGIG (reference sequence). The CDR3 sequence is CAFRGTSFAGELFF. In DNA form, the CDR3 reads TGTGCCTTTAGAGGGACTAGCTTCGCCGGGGAGCTGTTTTTT.

This chain uses TRBV18 with TRBJ1-1; perhaps TRBD1 as D (6 bases). The CDR3 extends over 13 amino acids. Between the trimmed V and J ends, which lost 4 bases and 13 bases, there was a span of 19 bases. CDR1 is KGHSH, CDR2 LQKENI, per germline. This chain's CDR3 is CASSLNRGPNCFF. In DNA form, the CDR3 reads TGTGCCAGCTCACTTAACCGGGGGCCCAACTGTTTCTTT.

The chain couples TRBV4-3 to TRBJ2-5; a weak D match, TRBD2 (6 bases). Trimming removed 4 bases from V and 1 base from J, with 13 bases in between. From germline, CDR1 is LGHNA and CDR2 YSLEER. The CDR3 consists of 15 residues. Here the CDR3 DNA reads TGCGCCAGCAGCCTAACGGGCGGGGCCCAAGAGACCCAGTACTTC. Translated: CASSLTGGAQETQYF.

This clone was detected once. V and J are TRBV6-5 and TRBJ2-7; 10 nucleotides agree with TRBD1. J gave up 5 bases and V 6 bases, and 10 bases lay outside the gene matches. This CDR3 is 15 amino acids long. Germline V gene sequence: CDR1 MNHEY, CDR2 SVGAGI. CDR3 loop: CASSLTDRGPHEQYF. CDR3 in DNA: TGTGCCAGCAGCCTTACCGACAGGGGGCCCCACGAGCAGTACTTC.

This clone was counted a single time. The rearrangement uses TRBV5-1 and TRBJ2-4; D remains ambiguous. V was trimmed by 2 bases and J by 7 bases, leaving 10 bases between them. CDR3 size: 13 residues. Looked up from germline, CDR1 is SGHRS and CDR2 is YFSETQ. The CDR3 loop is CASSLASENIQYF. CDR3 DNA sequence: TGCGCCAGCAGCTTAGCCAGTGAGAACATTCAGTACTTC.

This clone occurred once. The J gene is TRBJ1-5, the V gene TRBV27; 7 positions agree with TRBD1. Germline lookup yields CDR1 MNHEY and CDR2 SMNVEV (reference sequence). The CDR3 is 15 residues long. V gave up 6 bases and J gave up 7 bases; unmatched junction bases: 12. CDR3 DNA: TGTGCCAGCAGCCCAACCCAGGGGGTTTCACAGCCCCAGCATTTT. The encoded protein is CASSPTQGVSQPQHF.

This clone was counted between two and nine times. The chain employs TRBV30 and TRBJ1-2; tentative D call: TRBD1 (6 bases). Germline V gene sequence: CDR1 GTSNPN, CDR2 SVGIG (reference sequence). Trimming took off 1 base at V and 9 bases at J, with 18 bases between the two ends. This CDR3 region has 14 residues. CDR3 coding DNA: TGTGCCTGGAGTGAGGGGGGCACCTCTATGCGCTACACCTTC. Its protein product is CAWSEGGTSMRYTF.

Here the CDR3 reads CSVWSAMNTEAFF. The CDR3 bases are TGCAGCGTTTGGTCAGCAATGAACACTGAAGCTTTCTTT. The chain joins TRBV29-1 to TRBJ1-1; D gene unclear. Trimming took off 5 bases at V and 0 bases at J, with 10 bases between the two ends. This CDR3 is built from 13 residues. Per the germline V gene, CDR1 is SQVTM and CDR2 is ANQGSEA.

The chain couples TRBV9 to TRBJ2-2; no clear D gene. The CDR3 totals 12 residues. V shed 4 bases and J shed 1 base, with 2 bases lying between them. Germline loops: CDR1 SGDLS, CDR2 YYNGEE. The CDR3 loop reads CASSRNTGELFF. CDR3 nucleotide sequence: TGTGCCAGCAGCAGGAACACCGGGGAGCTGTTTTTT.

This CDR3 reads CASSTDALGKLFF. The CDR3 region has the DNA TGTGCCAGCAGCACGGACGCCCTGGGAAAACTGTTTTTT. V and J are TRBV5-4 and TRBJ1-4, with D unclear. This CDR3 comprises 13 residues. The germline V gene encodes CDR1 SGHNT and CDR2 YYREEE (reference sequence). The V end was cut by 4 bases, the J end by 10 bases, with 14 bases between.

The CDR3 protein is CAISPTGQNQPQHF. The CDR3, as DNA: TGTGCCATCAGCCCGACGGGACAGAATCAGCCCCAGCATTTT. The rearrangement uses TRBV10-3 and TRBJ1-5; 7 bases are a match to TRBD1. The CDR3 sequence is 14 residues long. CDR1 is ENHRY and CDR2 is SYGVKD in the germline V gene. J lost 4 bases, V lost 6 bases, and 6 bases had no gene match.

The V gene is TRBV4-1, the J gene TRBJ2-7, with D perhaps matching TRBD2 (6 bases). Trimming cost V 4 bases and J 0 bases, with 10 bases left between them. The CDR3 length is 14 residues. The germline gives CDR1 MGHRA, CDR2 YSYEKL. The CDR3 loop is CASSRGESSYEQYF. The CDR3 nucleotides are TGCGCCAGCAGCCGCGGGGAAAGCTCCTACGAGCAGTACTTC.

The rearrangement links TRBV7-3 to TRBJ2-5, with D tentatively TRBD1 or TRBD2 (5 bases each). This CDR3 comprises 16 residues. The V end was cut by 2 bases, the J end by 1 base, with 14 bases between. CDR1 and CDR2 (germline): SGHTA, FQGTGA. CDR3 coding DNA: TGTGCCAGCAGCTTAGGGGGAGTGGGAACCCAAGAGACCCAGTACTTC. It translates to CASSLGGVGTQETQYF.

The chain has TRBV30 and TRBJ2-5, with TRBD2 identical over 11 bases. CDR3 length equals 13 residues. CDR1 is GTSNPN, CDR2 SVGIG, per germline (reference sequence). V was pared by 6 bases and J by 5 bases, with 5 bases of the junction left unmatched. DNA for the CDR3: TGTGCCTGTAGCGGGGGGGCTTTGGAGACCCAGTACTTC. Translation gives CACSGGALETQYF.

This chain uses TRBV29-1 with TRBJ2-5, with a weak D call TRBD1 (7 bases). Per the germline V gene, CDR1 is SQVTM and CDR2 is ANQGSEA. Trimming cost V 3 bases and J 5 bases, with 19 bases left between them. CDR3 size: 15 residues. CDR3 region: CSVDPGQGGRETQYF. CDR3 coding DNA: TGCAGCGTTGACCCCGGGCAGGGGGGTAGGGAGACCCAGTACTTC. Filled out from reference TRBV29-1 and TRBJ2-5, the complete variable domain reads SAVISQKPSRDICQRGTSLTIQCQVDSQVTMMFWYRQQPGQSLTLIATANQGSEATYESGFVIDKFPISRPNLTFSTLTVSNMSPEDSSIYLCSVDPGQGGRETQYFGPGTRLLVL.

The chain employs TRBV30 and TRBJ2-4; the D gene is possibly TRBD2 (7 bases). Germline CDR1 and CDR2: GTSNPN and SVGIG (reference sequence). Trimming removed 2 bases at V and 3 bases at J, with 14 bases between. The CDR3 is 15 residues long. The CDR3 DNA sequence: TGTGCCTGGAGTCCGCGGGGGCTAGGCAAAAACATTCAGTACTTC. Its translation is CAWSPRGLGKNIQYF.

V gene TRBV7-8 combines with J gene TRBJ1-2, with D possibly TRBD1 on 5 matching bases. Per germline, CDR1 SGHVS and CDR2 FQNEAQ. This CDR3 contains 19 residues. Trimming took 0 bases from V and 2 from J, leaving 22 bases between them. CDR3 DNA sequence: TGTGCCAGCAGCTTAGCGGAGGGGATCAGGGAAACTAGGAACTATGGCTACACCTTC. It yields the protein CASSLAEGIRETRNYGYTF.

The V call is TRBV28, the J call TRBJ2-2; D unresolved. This CDR3 has 12 residues. The V end was cut by 7 bases, the J end by 0 bases, with 3 bases between. In germline, CDR1 is MDHEN, CDR2 SYDVKM. The CDR3 DNA is TGTGCCAGCATTCCGAACACCGGGGAGCTGTTTTTT. It translates to CASIPNTGELFF.

The chain uses TRBV6-5 and TRBJ1-2; TRBD1 aligns across 10 bases. From germline, CDR1 is MNHEY and CDR2 SVGAGI. V shed 6 bases, J shed 3 bases, and the junction held 7 bases outside the gene matches. This CDR3 has 15 residues. CDR3 residues: CASSHRDRGDYGYTF. DNA for the CDR3: TGTGCCAGCAGCCACCGGGACAGGGGAGACTATGGCTACACCTTC.

V and J are TRBV11-2 and TRBJ2-1, with 10 bases identical to TRBD2. Per germline, CDR1 SGHAT and CDR2 FQNNGV. The J segment lost 6 bases and the V segment lost 4 bases, leaving 3 bases of the junction unmatched. The CDR3 contains 14 residues. The CDR3 DNA is TGTGCCAGCAGCTCAATAGCGGGAGGCAATGAGCAGTTCTTC. This codes for CASSSIAGGNEQFF.

As regards this clone: The sample holds other DNA sequences that translate to the same CDR3. The chain joins TRBV5-1 to TRBJ2-7, with unresolved D. Germline lookup yields CDR1 SGHRS and CDR2 YFSETQ. V dropped 4 bases and J dropped 0 bases, with 14 bases sitting between them. This CDR3 has 15 residues. CDR3 region: CASSLPLDTSYEQYF. As DNA, the CDR3 is TGCGCCAGCAGCCTCCCTCTCGATACCTCCTACGAGCAGTACTTC. The full variable domain, rest sourced from reference TRBV5-1 and TRBJ2-7, is KAGVTQTPRYLIKTRGQQVTLSCSPISGHRSVSWYQQTPGQGLQFLFEYFSETQRNKGNFPGRFSGRQFSNSRSEMNVSTLELGDSALYLCASSLPLDTSYEQYFGPGTRLTVT.